The subject of this entry is one TCR beta chain. Its antigen remains unidentified. These data are taken from a study of cytomegalovirus exposure and HLA in healthy donors. Primers: 60 Vbeta forward and 13 Jbeta reverse. Assay: immunoSEQ multiplex PCR; the TCRdb copy retains only in-frame clones and omits some. The sample carries about 150,000 clones, approximately 79% recorded once. Broader study findings: Earlier findings revealed that most TCR beta V segments proved productive either about 87% or about 30% of the time. Apart from CMV serostatus, no immune exposure information was available. It was likely that a cluster of highly shared sequence variants was a sequencing artifact.

V was trimmed by 7 bases and J by 0 bases, leaving 10 bases between them. This CDR3 has 13 residues. From germline, CDR1 is SGHRS and CDR2 YFSETQ. This clonotype was obtained from a male donor in good health and CMV-seronegative. Sequenced: PBMCs. The V and J genes are TRBV5-1 and TRBJ1-1; D is uncertain. CDR3 in DNA: TGCGCCAGCTCCCGAGACATGAACACTGAAGCTTTCTTT. This sequence encodes CASSRDMNTEAFF.